The 17 T cell receptor beta chains given below trace back to one sample, sequenced in a study of human T cells and chemical hapten exposure. Time point specified: patch test 2, 6 weeks after DPC sensitization. Treatment meaning: therapeutic diphenylcyclopropenone sensitization with weekly scalp DPC. TCRdb itself ran the RACE reads through MiXCR, one entry per CDR3 protein. This table has about 89,000 distinct CDR3 sequences, more than 9.5% appearing once. This specimen was whole blood, taken in connection with sensitization to the hapten diphenylcyclopropenone (DPC). The receptors originated from a man aged 40-49 years with alopecia areata. Some clones in this sample may be carry-over from other donors' samples.

This clonotype was detected many times. In nucleotides, the CDR3 is TGCGCCAGCCAGGAGTCTAGCACAGATACGCAGTATTTT. Translating it yields CASQESSTDTQYF. The chain employs TRBV5-1 and TRBJ2-3, with D hard to call. The CDR3 extends over 13 amino acids. The germline V gene has CDR1 SGHRS and CDR2 YFSETQ. Trimming took off 7 bases at V and 0 bases at J, with 9 bases between the two ends.

This clonotype was observed a handful of times. V usage is TRBV5-1 and J usage is TRBJ2-1; perhaps TRBD2 as D (6 bases). Trimming left V 4 bases short and J 5 bases short, with 16 bases between. The length of the CDR3 is 15 residues. The germline CDR1 and CDR2 sequences are SGHRS and YFSETQ. Here the CDR3 reads CASSREPGLHNEQFF. For the CDR3, the DNA is TGCGCCAGCAGCCGTGAACCGGGACTCCACAATGAGCAGTTCTTC.

The chain carries TRBV3-1 and TRBJ2-7; D unresolved. Germline V CDR1 and CDR2: LGHDT, YNNKEL (reference sequence). V lost 1 base and J 2 bases, leaving 9 bases between the germline ends. The CDR3 sequence is 14 residues long. In DNA form, the CDR3 reads TGTGCCAGCAGCCAAGGGGGTGGGGCCTACGAGCAGTACTTC. Its protein product is CASSQGGGAYEQYF.

This rearrangement joins TRBV28 to TRBJ2-1, with a weak D call TRBD1 (5 bases). CDR1 is MDHEN and CDR2 is SYDVKM in the germline V gene. This CDR3 region has 13 residues. The germline V and J ends were trimmed by 4 bases and 6 bases, with 10 bases remaining between them. CDR3 coding DNA: TGTGCCAGCAGTTCGACAGTTCTCAATGAGCAGTTCTTC. As protein: CASSSTVLNEQFF.

This clonotype came up a few times. The chain links TRBV5-1 to TRBJ1-4; D remains unclear. V was shortened by 0 bases and J by 5 bases, with 11 bases between the two germline ends. Per the germline V gene, CDR1 is SGHRS and CDR2 is YFSETQ. The CDR3 sequence is 15 residues long. The CDR3 sequence: CASSLAVGVNEKLFF. Here the CDR3 DNA reads TGCGCCAGCAGCTTGGCCGTCGGCGTCAATGAAAAACTGTTTTTT.

This clonotype was seen repeatedly, ten times or more. The chain couples TRBV12-3 or TRBV12-4 to TRBJ1-6; D is uncertain. V lost 2 bases to trimming and J lost 7 bases, with 9 bases between them. The CDR3 extends over 14 amino acids. CDR3 sequence: CASSLKGSNSPLHF. The CDR3 region has the DNA TGTGCCAGCAGTTTAAAGGGATCGAATTCACCCCTCCACTTT.

This clonotype was seen more than once but under ten times. The chain recombines TRBV20-1 with TRBJ2-1; D may correspond to TRBD1 or TRBD2 (6 bases each). This CDR3 region has 16 residues. Germline CDR1 and CDR2: DFQATT and SNEGSKA (reference sequence). Trimming stripped 1 base from V and 0 bases from J, with 13 bases between. The CDR3 coding sequence is TGCAGTGCTAGAGTTTTAGGGGGGAACTCCTACAATGAGCAGTTCTTC. It translates to CSARVLGGNSYNEQFF.

This rearrangement joins TRBV6-2 or TRBV6-3 to TRBJ2-1, with 8 bases identical to TRBD2. The CDR3 runs 15 residues. Germline V gene lookup returns CDR1 MNHEY and CDR2 SVGEGT. V shed 4 bases, J shed 2 bases, and the junction held 4 bases outside the gene matches. The CDR3 bases are TGTGCCAGCAGTTGGACTAGCTCACCCTACAATGAGCAGTTCTTC. Translation: CASSWTSSPYNEQFF.

The chain links TRBV20-1 to TRBJ1-1, with D maybe TRBD1 (5 bases). Germline CDR1 reads DFQATT; CDR2 reads SNEGSKA (reference sequence). The CDR3 has 14 residues. Deletions cut 0 bases from V and 7 bases from J, with 15 bases between. The CDR3 loop is CSAREPAKQGEAFF. The CDR3 DNA reads as TGCAGTGCTAGAGAACCGGCAAAGCAGGGTGAAGCTTTCTTT.

This rearrangement joins TRBV7-2 to TRBJ2-5, with TRBD2 matching 7 bases. The V gene end was trimmed by 5 bases and the J gene end by 1 base; junction bases not matched to a gene: 7. The CDR3 length is 15 residues. CDR1 and CDR2 from the germline V gene are SGHTA and FQGNSA. The CDR3 region is CASSRGASGQETQYF. The CDR3 nucleotides are TGTGCCAGCAGCAGAGGCGCTAGCGGCCAAGAGACCCAGTACTTC.

The chain couples TRBV7-2 to TRBJ2-3; 7 nucleotides align to TRBD2. There are 15 residues in the CDR3. Germline CDR1 SGHTA, CDR2 FQGNSA. V gave up 5 bases and J gave up 5 bases; unmatched junction bases: 10. In nucleotides, the CDR3 is TGTGCCAGCAGCGTACCTAGCGGCCTGGGAGATACGCAGTATTTT. This gives the protein CASSVPSGLGDTQYF.

This clonotype came up many times. This chain connects TRBV4-2 to TRBJ1-5; a weak D match, TRBD1 (5 bases). Trimming left V 0 bases short and J 6 bases short, with 6 bases between. The germline V gene has CDR1 LGHNA and CDR2 YNFKEQ. CDR3 length: 13 amino acids. CDR3: CASSQDGGQPQHF. The CDR3 DNA sequence: TGTGCCAGCAGCCAAGATGGGGGTCAGCCCCAGCATTTT.

V usage is TRBV12-3 or TRBV12-4 and J usage is TRBJ2-1; 7 nucleotides line up with TRBD1. V dropped 9 bases and J dropped 6; count of bases not matched to a gene: 2. The CDR3 contains 11 residues. The DNA of the CDR3 is TGTGCCAGTACAGGGGTCAATGAGCAGTTCTTC. As protein: CASTGVNEQFF.

This clonotype was detected a few times. V is TRBV19 and J is TRBJ2-2; the D is unclear. Germline V gene lookup returns CDR1 LNHDA and CDR2 SQIVND (reference sequence). With 3 bases removed from V and 1 base from J, the gap between germline ends came to 3 bases. CDR3 length: 13 amino acids. This CDR3 reads CASSIVNTGELFF. For the CDR3, the DNA is TGTGCCAGTAGTATCGTGAACACCGGGGAGCTGTTTTTT.

Only a few counts were recorded for this clonotype. The J gene is TRBJ1-6, the V gene TRBV20-1, with 8 bases identical to TRBD1. V shed 6 bases and J 10 bases; nucleotides not matched to a gene: 11. The V gene's germline CDR1 is DFQATT and CDR2 SNEGSKA (reference sequence). This CDR3 comprises 14 residues. CDR3 sequence: CSAVTRDRRSPLHF. The DNA for the CDR3 is TGCAGTGCCGTCACCCGGGACAGGAGGTCACCCCTCCACTTT.

The chain joins TRBV15 to TRBJ1-4, with TRBD1 identical over 10 bases. The V segment lost 1 base and the J segment 8 bases; nucleotides outside the gene matches: 4. The CDR3 covers 15 residues. Per the germline V gene, CDR1 is LNHNV and CDR2 is YYDKDF (reference sequence). The CDR3 region has the DNA TGTGCCACCAGCAGAGGAAGACAGGGGGCGGAAAAACTGTTTTTT. Protein product: CATSRGRQGAEKLFF.

This clonotype was counted only a few times. The CDR3 protein is CASRESESFVATNEKLFF. The CDR3 DNA is TGTGCCAGCAGGGAGAGCGAGAGTTTTGTAGCAACTAATGAAAAACTGTTTTTT. The chain carries TRBV21-1 and TRBJ1-4. TRBV21-1 is recorded as a pseudogene. The CDR3 sequence is 18 residues long.